Below, one TCR beta chain is given with its context. The ends lost 6 bases at V and 6 bases at J; junction bases unmatched: 3. The germline V gene encodes CDR1 MNHNS and CDR2 SASEGT. This CDR3 spans 12 amino acids. The assay was immunoSEQ multiplex PCR, and TCRdb's table has in-frame clones only and misses some. The sample yields about 140,000 clones, 88% seen once. These data originate in a study of control samples from healthy donors and cancer patients. J is TRBJ1-1 and V is TRBV6-1; TRBD1 matches 8 bases. The source of this sequence is a young woman in good health. Material for sequencing was blood. The CDR3 sequence is CASRKQGAEAFF. Written as DNA, the CDR3 is TGTGCCAGCAGAAAACAGGGGGCTGAAGCTTTCTTT.